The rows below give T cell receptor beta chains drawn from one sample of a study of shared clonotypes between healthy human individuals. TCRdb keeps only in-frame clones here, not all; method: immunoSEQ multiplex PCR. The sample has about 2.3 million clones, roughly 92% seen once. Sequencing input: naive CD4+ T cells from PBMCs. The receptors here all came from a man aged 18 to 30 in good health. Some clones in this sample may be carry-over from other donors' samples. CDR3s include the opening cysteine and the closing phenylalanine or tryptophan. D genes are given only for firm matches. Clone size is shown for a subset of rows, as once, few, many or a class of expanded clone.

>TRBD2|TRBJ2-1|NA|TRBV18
TGTGCCAGCTCACCGGCGGGAGGGCAAGTCGGTGAGCAGTTCTTC
CASSPAGGQVGEQFF
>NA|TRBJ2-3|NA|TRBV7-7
TGTGCCAGCAGTACGACTAGTGGGGGTACGCAGTATTTT
CASSTTSGGTQYF
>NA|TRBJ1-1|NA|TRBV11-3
TGTGCCAGCAGCTTCCAGGCGAACACTGAAGCTTTCTTT
CASSFQANTEAFF
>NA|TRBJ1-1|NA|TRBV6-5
TGTGCCAGCAGTCCCCCGGCTAAAGCGCTCACTGAAGCTTTCTTT
CASSPPAKALTEAFF
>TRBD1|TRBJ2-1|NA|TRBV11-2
TGTGCCAGCAGCTTAGCGGGACAGGGTAATGAGCAGTTCTTC
CASSLAGQGNEQFF
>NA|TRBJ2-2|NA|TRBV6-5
TGTGCCAGCCTCCGGGGGAGCGGAACCGGGGAGCTGTTTTTT
CASLRGSGTGELFF
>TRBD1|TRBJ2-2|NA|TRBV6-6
TGTGCCAGCAGGCCCACGGGACAGAGCACCGGGGAGCTGTTTTTT
CASRPTGQSTGELFF
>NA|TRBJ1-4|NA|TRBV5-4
TGTGCCAGCAGCCTCGTCGGGGGCCGTCCTGGCGAAAAACTGTTTTTT
CASSLVGGRPGEKLFF
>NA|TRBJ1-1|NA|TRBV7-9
TGTGCCAGCAGCGGGGGGGCGAACACTGAAGCTTTCTTT
CASSGGANTEAFF
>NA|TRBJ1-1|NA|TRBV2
TGTGCCAGCAGTAGGGCAGAAGCTTTCTTT
CASSRAEAFF
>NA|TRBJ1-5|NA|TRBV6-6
TGTGCCAGCAGCCAAGAGGCAGCGTTCAATCAGCCCCAGCATTTT
CASSQEAAFNQPQHF
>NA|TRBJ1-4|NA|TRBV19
TGTGCCAGTAGTACTCCGGTAACGGGGTTACTGTTTTTT
CASSTPVTGLLFF
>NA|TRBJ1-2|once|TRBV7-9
TGTGCCAGCAGCTTCAGGGCCTTGGACTATGGCTACACCTTC
CASSFRALDYGYTF
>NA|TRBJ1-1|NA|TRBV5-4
TGTGCCAGCAGCTTTCGAAACACTGAAGCTTTCTTT
CASSFRNTEAFF